This T cell receptor (beta chain) originates from a study of breast tumors, draining lymph nodes, adjacent tissues. This clonotype was detected ten times or more. Its antigen remains unknown. Study results and limitations: Compared with lymph nodes, tumors were less diverse; compared with nontumor tissue, more.

V lost 8 bases, J lost 2 bases, and 10 bases lay in between. The CDR3 runs to 13 residues. In germline, CDR1 is KGHDR, CDR2 SFDVKD. TCRdb independently ran MiXCR on the multiplex PCR reads; one entry per CDR3 protein. The sample carries about 180,000 distinct CDR3 sequences, 30% to 35% recorded once. Samples came from axillary lymph nodes draining the breast cancer. The receptor comes from a female donor with breast cancer. Some clones in this sample may be carry-over from other donors' samples. The sample consisted of axillary lymph node tissue. The rearrangement joins TRBV24-1 to TRBJ2-3; D gene ambiguous. The CDR3 sequence: CATKGPSTDTQYF. The CDR3 DNA reads as TGTGCCACCAAAGGGCCCTCCACAGATACGCAGTATTTT.